This is a list of T cell receptor beta chains from one sample in a study of control samples from healthy donors and cancer patients. This table comes from immunoSEQ multiplex PCR, and its TCRdb copy is limited to in-frame clones, with some not included. The data contain 15,000 to 19,000 clones, 80% to 90% of them singletons. The sequenced material came from PBMCs. The receptors stem from a woman in her sixties or seventies with colorectal cancer. The CDR3 runs from the conserved cysteine through the conserved F or W. Each record gives: J gene, D gene, V gene, clone size, CDR3 DNA, CDR3 protein. D genes are given only for firm matches. The size entry is marked missing in some rows and otherwise reads once, few, many or a size class.

TRBJ2-7	TRBD1	TRBV7-2	-	TGTGCCAGCAGCTTCGACAGGGGTCCGTCCTACGAGCAGTACTTC	CASSFDRGPSYEQYF
TRBJ1-3	-	TRBV6-5	-	TGTGCCAGCATTGCAGGGGTCGGAAACACCATATATTTT	CASIAGVGNTIYF
TRBJ2-1	-	TRBV11-2	-	TGTGCCAGCAGCTTAGAGGGGTGGGGATTGAACAATGAGCAGTTCTTC	CASSLEGWGLNNEQFF
TRBJ2-7	-	TRBV7-8	-	TGTGCCAGCAGCCCTCCTGGAGGGGACTGGTACGAGCAGTACTTC	CASSPPGGDWYEQYF
TRBJ2-7	TRBD2	TRBV14	-	TGTGCCAGCAGCCACCTGGGACTAGCGCGAGACTCCTACGAGCAGTACTTC	CASSHLGLARDSYEQYF
TRBJ2-2	-	TRBV7-9	-	TGTGCCAGCAGCTTACGGGCTGTAAGAACCGGGGAGCTGTTTTTT	CASSLRAVRTGELFF
TRBJ2-3	TRBD2	TRBV27	-	TGTGCCAGCAACATCTTCGGGGGGGAGGCAGATACGCAGTATTTT	CASNIFGGEADTQYF
TRBJ2-1	TRBD1	TRBV10-1	-	TGCGCCAGCAGTGAGAAAAAGGGGGCTTACAATGAGCAGTTCTTC	CASSEKKGAYNEQFF
TRBJ2-2	-	TRBV2	-	TGTGCCAGCAGGTTAGGGCCCCCGGGCACCGGGGAGCTGTTTTTT	CASRLGPPGTGELFF
TRBJ2-7	-	TRBV19	-	TGTGCCAGTAGTATATCGGGACTTCCCGACGAGCAGTACTTC	CASSISGLPDEQYF
TRBJ1-6	-	TRBV6-1	-	TGTGCCAGCAGTGAACCAACAGGGATGGATTCACCCCTCCACTTT	CASSEPTGMDSPLHF
TRBJ2-7	TRBD2	TRBV13	-	TGTGCCAGCAGCTTCACGGGCTGGGCTAGCGGGAGGGCCAGAGATCACTACGAGCAGTACTTC	CASSFTGWASGRARDHYEQYF
TRBJ2-2	TRBD2	TRBV29-1	once	TGCAGCATTCAGCTAGCGGGGAACACCGGGGAGCTGTTTTTT	CSIQLAGNTGELFF
TRBJ1-2	-	TRBV10-3	-	TGTGCCACCGGAGGGGGTTCCGAGAGGCCTTATGGCTACACCTTC	CATGGGSERPYGYTF
TRBJ2-2	-	TRBV5-1	-	TGCGCCAGCAGCTTGGACAGTCACACCGGGGAGCTGTTTTTT	CASSLDSHTGELFF
TRBJ1-1	-	TRBV29-1	-	TGCAGCGTTGAAGCAGGGCGGGCTTTCTTT	CSVEAGRAFF
TRBJ2-1	-	TRBV7-9	-	TGTGCCAGCAGTTTTTATTACAATGAGCAGTTCTTC	CASSFYYNEQFF
TRBJ2-7	-	TRBV5-6	-	TGTGCCAGCAGCTTGGGTAACTACGAGCAGTACTTC	CASSLGNYEQYF
TRBJ1-1	-	TRBV5-4	-	TGTGCCAGCAGCTTCGACAAGGGAGGGAGGCCTGAAGCTTTCTTT	CASSFDKGGRPEAFF
TRBJ1-6	-	TRBV6-6	few	TGTGCCAGCAGTTACTCAGCAGGGTCGGTATCCCTCCACTTT	CASSYSAGSVSLHF
TRBJ2-1	TRBD2	TRBV7-2	-	TGTGCCAGCAGTGGAGGTACGGGGGGCTCCTACAATGAGCAGTTCTTC	CASSGGTGGSYNEQFF
TRBJ1-6	-	TRBV6-2/TRBV6-3	-	TGTGCCAGCAGTTCACAGGGAAGGCATTCACCCCTCCACTTT	CASSSQGRHSPLHF
TRBJ2-1	-	TRBV7-3	-	TGTGCCAGCAGCTTAGATGGCGGGGTGGAGCAGTTCTTC	CASSLDGGVEQFF
TRBJ2-2	TRBD2	TRBV19	-	TGTGCCAGTAGTTTAGGACTAGCGGGGGCGTGGGACACCGGGGAGCTGTTTTTT	CASSLGLAGAWDTGELFF